This T cell receptor (beta chain) was sequenced for a study of shared clonotypes between healthy human individuals. Study-wide context: Contributing individuals were a couple of females and a few males aged 18 to 49. Findings of the study overall: What naive subsets generally showed was a larger estimated richness than memory subsets showed. Four donors shared about 4.5% of their naive CD4 clonotypes.

Naive-designated CD8 cells lacked CD45RO, were positively enriched for CCR7, and omitted terminally differentiated effector memory CD45RA+ cells. Caucasian adults living in Nashville, Tennessee, provided all samples. Libraries were prepared by immunoSEQ multiplex PCR; TCRdb keeps only in-frame clonotypes and omits some of them. The table has some 2 million clones, 85% to 95% seen once. Points on this clone: Its antigen is not known.

This TCR was recovered from a man aged 18 to 30 in good health. The sequenced sample consisted of naive CD8+ T cells sorted from blood.

This CDR3 is CASSVAPRQRDDDYGYTF. CDR3 coding DNA: TGTGCCAGCAGCGTAGCACCTCGCCAGCGAGATGACGACTATGGCTACACCTTC. The chain recombines TRBV9 with TRBJ1-2, with no clear D. The CDR3 has 18 residues. Germline values: CDR1 SGDLS, CDR2 YYNGEE. The V and J ends lost 0 bases and 3 bases respectively, with 21 bases between them.